This T cell receptor beta chain is from a study of regulatory T cells in long-lasting Graves disease. The CDR3 contains 14 residues. The V gene's germline CDR1 is MNHEY and CDR2 SVGEGT. In regard to this clonotype: Only one base separates this from a far larger clonotype, so it likely reflects a read error.

Time point indicated: persistent/refractory GD, antithyroid drugs over 5 years with positive TRAb. Extracted PBMC RNA gave rise to the TCR library. The authors built TCR beta libraries using iRepertoire HTBI primers and Arm-PCR of CDR3 regions. From the multiplex PCR reads, TCRdb called clonotypes with MiXCR, one entry per CDR3 protein. Here the sample spans 360,000 or so distinct CDR3 sequences, 23% being singletons. Specimen: peripheral blood mononuclear cells (PBMCs), collected when the disease was refractory, from a patient treated with antithyroid drugs. The chain links TRBV6-2 or TRBV6-3 to TRBJ1-1, with D perhaps matching TRBD1 (5 bases). The TCR originated in a woman aged 35 to 49 with Graves disease. CDR3 sequence: CASSWAGMGTEALF. CDR3 nucleotide sequence: TGTGCCAGCAGTTGGGCAGGGATGGGCACTGAAGCTCTCTTT.